This is a list of T cell receptor beta chains from one sample in a study of blood T cell repertoires in COVID-19. Sequencing used immunoSEQ multiplex PCR; TCRdb keeps in-frame clones, though not all of them. The table includes 270,000 or so clones, 70% to 90% detected once. Specimen: peripheral blood. These receptors were collected from a woman between 25 and 40 years old with active or convalescent COVID-19. Each CDR3 is given with its conserved first and last residue. D genes are given only for firm matches. Size tells how often a clone was seen (once, few, many) or the class of an expanded clone, and some rows leave it out.

v_gene,abundance,d_gene,j_gene,CDR3aa,CDR3nt
TRBV18,.,.,TRBJ2-7,CASSPPLRGRVTYEQYF,TGTGCCAGCTCACCACCGCTTCGTGGCAGGGTAACCTACGAGCAGTACTTC
TRBV27,.,.,TRBJ2-7,CASSPGVWGHHSYEQYF,TGTGCCAGCAGTCCAGGAGTATGGGGACACCACTCCTACGAGCAGTACTTC
TRBV7-2,.,TRBD1,TRBJ1-3,CASSWTGGSGNTIYF,TGTGCCAGCAGCTGGACAGGGGGCTCTGGAAACACCATATATTTT
TRBV28,.,.,TRBJ2-7,CASSSSAGGSSYEQYF,TGTGCCAGCAGCTCCTCCGCAGGGGGGAGCTCCTACGAGCAGTACTTC
TRBV24-1,.,TRBD1,TRBJ2-5,CATSDLQGAGETQYF,TGTGCCACCAGTGATTTGCAGGGGGCGGGGGAGACCCAGTACTTC
TRBV10-3,.,.,TRBJ2-2,CAIMQLDTGELFF,TGTGCCATCATGCAGTTGGACACCGGGGAGCTGTTTTTT
TRBV4-3,.,TRBD1,TRBJ1-5,CASSQDRGPVDQPQHF,TGCGCCAGCAGCCAAGATAGGGGGCCGGTGGATCAGCCCCAGCATTTT
TRBV9,.,.,TRBJ2-3,CASSVVWGPGDTQYF,TGTGCCAGCAGCGTAGTGTGGGGGCCAGGAGATACGCAGTATTTT
TRBV19,.,.,TRBJ2-7,CASSRQGNYEQYF,TGTGCCAGTAGTAGGCAGGGAAACTACGAGCAGTACTTC
TRBV9,few,.,TRBJ2-1,CASSVATGFHNEQFF,TGTGCCAGCAGCGTAGCTACCGGTTTCCACAATGAGCAGTTCTTC
TRBV6-6,.,.,TRBJ2-3,CASSPLASGILTDTQYF,TGTGCCAGCAGTCCCCTGGCCTCGGGGATCCTCACAGATACGCAGTATTTT
TRBV5-1,few,TRBD2,TRBJ2-3,CASSLGGGADTQYF,TGCGCCAGCAGCTTGGGCGGGGGGGCAGATACGCAGTATTTT
TRBV2,.,TRBD1,TRBJ1-5,CASRRDRGTYQPQHF,TGTGCCAGCCGTCGGGACAGGGGCACCTATCAGCCCCAGCATTTT
TRBV6-5,.,TRBD1,TRBJ1-5,CASIMQTGGQPQHF,TGTGCCAGCATCATGCAGACAGGGGGTCAGCCCCAGCATTTT
TRBV6-2/TRBV6-3,.,TRBD1,TRBJ1-2,CASSGPGQGASGYTF,TGTGCCAGCAGTGGACCGGGACAGGGGGCTAGCGGCTACACCTTC
TRBV30,.,.,TRBJ2-7,CAWSVQAYEQYF,TGTGCCTGGAGTGTACAAGCCTACGAGCAGTACTTC
TRBV7-2,.,.,TRBJ1-1,CASSSIILEGRPEAFF,TGTGCCAGCAGCTCCATTATATTGGAGGGAAGGCCTGAAGCTTTCTTT
TRBV11-2,.,TRBD1,TRBJ2-3,CASSLGRGRADTQYF,TGTGCCAGCAGCTTAGGCAGGGGGCGAGCAGATACGCAGTATTTT
TRBV5-6,.,TRBD2,TRBJ2-1,CASSLALAGGSLNEQFF,TGTGCCAGCAGCTTGGCCCTAGCGGGGGGATCCTTAAATGAGCAGTTCTTC
TRBV9,.,.,TRBJ2-7,CASSGQGEVEQYF,TGTGCCAGCAGCGGGCAGGGGGAGGTCGAGCAGTACTTC
TRBV5-6,.,.,TRBJ1-2,CASSAGGVHYGYTF,TGTGCCAGCAGCGCCGGCGGAGTCCACTATGGCTACACCTTC
TRBV7-2,.,.,TRBJ2-5,CASSFRSKTQYF,TGTGCCAGCAGCTTCCGGTCGAAGACCCAGTACTTC
TRBV12-5,.,TRBD2,TRBJ2-1,CASGLVGGAYNEQFF,TGTGCTAGTGGTTTGGTCGGGGGGGCTTACAATGAGCAGTTCTTC
TRBV24-1,.,TRBD1,TRBJ2-5,CATSDPGQGAETQYF,TGTGCCACCAGTGATCCAGGACAGGGGGCAGAGACCCAGTACTTC